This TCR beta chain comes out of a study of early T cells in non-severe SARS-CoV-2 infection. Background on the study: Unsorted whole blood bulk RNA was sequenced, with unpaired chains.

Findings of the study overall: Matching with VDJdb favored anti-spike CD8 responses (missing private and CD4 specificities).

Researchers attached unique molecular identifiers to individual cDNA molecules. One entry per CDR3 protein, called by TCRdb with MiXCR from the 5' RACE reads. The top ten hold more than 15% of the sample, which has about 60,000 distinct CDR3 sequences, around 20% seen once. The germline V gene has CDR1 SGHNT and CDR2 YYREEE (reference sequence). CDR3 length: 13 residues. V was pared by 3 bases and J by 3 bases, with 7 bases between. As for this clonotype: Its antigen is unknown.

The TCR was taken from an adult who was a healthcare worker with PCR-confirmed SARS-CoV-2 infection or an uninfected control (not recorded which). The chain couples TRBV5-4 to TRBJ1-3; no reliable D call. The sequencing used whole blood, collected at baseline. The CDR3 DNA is TGTGCCAGCAGCTACATAGATGGAAACACCATATATTTT. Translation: CASSYIDGNTIYF. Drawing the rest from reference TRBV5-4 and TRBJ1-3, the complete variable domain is ETGVTQSPTHLIKTRGQQVTLRCSSQSGHNTVSWYQQALGQGPQFIFQYYREEENGRGNFPPRFSGLQFPNYSSELNVNALELDDSALYLCASSYIDGNTIYFGEGSWLTVV.